This TCR beta chain was identified during a study of T cell repertoires in cytomegalovirus infection. Whole-study context: Selection of CMV epitopes for the study included recently identified HLA-C-restricted and well-studied HLA-B-restricted ones. Both CMV infection and a matching HLA type were indicated by public TCR beta signatures. Findings and limits, study-wide: Ex vivo, HLA-C-restricted CMV-specific TCR beta clonotypes prevailed over the rest of the response. Summed frequency of shared TCR beta families picked out CMV carriers who also had the relevant HLA.

The sample holds a few counts of this clonotype. Its antigen is unknown. TCRdb re-called the reads with MiXCR, one entry per CDR3 protein. The sample has roughly 730,000 distinct CDR3 sequences, around 31% seen once; the top ten hold over 15%. Trimming took 0 bases from V and 8 from J, leaving 11 bases between them. CDR3 length equals 14 residues. Germline assignment: CDR1 LGHNA and CDR2 YSLEER. This material consisted of cultured PBMCs, taken from culture after CMV antigen stimulation. This TCR was recovered from a human donor in good health (CMV status not recorded). Some clones in this sample may be carry-over from other donors' samples. The chain is built from TRBV4-3 and TRBJ2-4; D gene unclear. CDR3 sequence: CASSQDGLVDIQYF. In DNA form, the CDR3 reads TGCGCCAGCAGCCAAGATGGTCTAGTTGACATTCAGTACTTC.